These T cell receptor beta chains were read from a single sample in a study of T cell responses to AZD1222 COVID-19 vaccine. The protocol was immunoSEQ multiplex PCR, while the TCRdb copy is restricted to in-frame clones and leaves out a portion. Among around 91,000 clones listed, approximately 89% were seen once. The specimen comprised peripheral blood, sampled 28 days after the second AZD1222 dose. These receptor sequences come from an adult who received the AZD1222 COVID-19 vaccine. The CDR3 runs from the conserved cysteine through the conserved F or W. D genes are given only for firm matches. Clone size is stated in some rows and not others, as once, few, many or a class when expanded.

j_call v_call d_call clone_size cdr3_aa cdr3_nt
TRBJ2-7 TRBV9 . . CASSTSSGAKAGEQYF TGTGCCAGCAGCACATCATCCGGGGCGAAGGCGGGGGAGCAGTACTTC
TRBJ1-1 TRBV3-1/TRBV3-2 . . CASSPVAGMNTEAFF TGTGCCAGCAGCCCGGTGGCAGGAATGAACACTGAAGCTTTCTTT
TRBJ2-5 TRBV10-3 . once CAISVGAQETQYF TGTGCCATCAGTGTCGGGGCCCAAGAGACCCAGTACTTC
TRBJ2-7 TRBV2 TRBD2 medium-sized CASSVLGLASTEQYF TGTGCCAGCAGTGTCCTCGGACTAGCATCCACCGAGCAGTACTTC
TRBJ2-7 TRBV5-6 TRBD1 . CASSEDRGKEQYF TGTGCCAGCAGCGAGGACAGGGGGAAAGAGCAGTACTTC
TRBJ2-2 TRBV6-2/TRBV6-3 TRBD1 . CASSRGQGRVFF TGTGCCAGCAGCCGCGGACAGGGGAGGGTGTTTTTT
TRBJ1-2 TRBV6-6 . . CASSYDGGFGYTF TGTGCCAGCAGTTACGACGGGGGTTTTGGCTACACCTTC
TRBJ2-5 TRBV4-3 TRBD1 . CASSLSLNRGEETQYF TGCGCCAGCAGCCTCTCGCTTAACAGGGGCGAGGAGACCCAGTACTTC
TRBJ1-1 TRBV5-1 TRBD1 . CASSDEDRGGAFF TGCGCCAGCAGCGATGAAGACAGGGGTGGAGCTTTCTTT
TRBJ1-1 TRBV6-5 TRBD1 . CASSQKFQGDTEAFF TGTGCCAGCAGCCAAAAGTTCCAGGGGGACACTGAAGCTTTCTTT
TRBJ2-7 TRBV18 . . CASSPQTVSYEQYF TGTGCCAGCTCACCGCAGACAGTTTCCTACGAGCAGTACTTC
TRBJ1-3 TRBV7-9 . . CASSGQAGGPGNTIYF TGTGCCAGCAGCGGTCAAGCCGGGGGGCCTGGAAACACCATATATTTT
TRBJ2-1 TRBV2 TRBD2 few CASSPSGLLSYNEQFF TGTGCCAGCAGCCCTAGCGGTTTACTTTCCTACAATGAGCAGTTCTTC
TRBJ1-5 TRBV2 . . CASRNRGNQPQHF TGTGCCAGCAGAAACAGGGGCAATCAGCCCCAGCATTTT
TRBJ1-4 TRBV27 TRBD1 few CASSARGGEKLFF TGTGCCAGCAGTGCCAGGGGGGGTGAAAAACTGTTTTTT
TRBJ2-1 TRBV29-1 . . CSVTVADYNEQFF TGCAGCGTTACCGTAGCGGACTACAATGAGCAGTTCTTC
TRBJ2-7 TRBV6-6 . . CASRGGGAYEQYF TGTGCCAGCAGGGGAGGGGGAGCCTACGAGCAGTACTTC
TRBJ1-6 TRBV6-5 . . CASSRVYNSPLHF TGTGCCAGCAGCAGGGTATATAATTCACCCCTCCACTTT
TRBJ2-1 TRBV19 . . CASNTEWGGEQFF TGTGCCAGTAATACAGAATGGGGTGGTGAGCAGTTCTTC
TRBJ2-7 TRBV6-2/TRBV6-3 TRBD2 . CASSYTAGVFRDEQYF TGTGCCAGCAGTTACACAGCGGGAGTGTTCAGGGACGAGCAGTACTTC
TRBJ1-5 TRBV30 TRBD1 once CAWSVRKGTVDQPQHF TGTGCCTGGAGTGTACGGAAGGGGACAGTGGATCAGCCCCAGCATTTT
TRBJ2-7 TRBV4-1 . . CASSHLYGLYEQYF TGCGCCAGCAGCCATCTTTACGGACTTTACGAGCAGTACTTC
TRBJ1-1 TRBV28 TRBD1 once CASSYPDRALEAFF TGTGCCAGCAGTTATCCCGACAGGGCCCTTGAGGCTTTCTTT
TRBJ1-6 TRBV7-2 . once CASSLRQDNSPLHF TGTGCCAGCAGCTTAAGACAAGATAATTCACCCCTCCACTTT
TRBJ2-5 TRBV10-3 TRBD1 . CAISQGVQETQYF TGTGCCATCAGCCAGGGGGTCCAAGAGACCCAGTACTTC
TRBJ2-7 TRBV5-4 TRBD2 . CASSGGLATIYEQYF TGTGCCAGCAGCGGGGGACTAGCGACTATCTACGAGCAGTACTTC
TRBJ1-4 TRBV7-2 TRBD1 few CASRADRGGEKLFF TGTGCCAGCAGGGCAGACAGGGGCGGTGAAAAACTGTTTTTT
TRBJ2-1 TRBV11-3 . once CASSLETNEQFF TGTGCCAGCAGCTTAGAAACTAATGAGCAGTTCTTC
TRBJ2-7 TRBV3-1/TRBV3-2 . once CASSLGTSSSYEQYF TGTGCCAGCAGCCTAGGGACTTCCAGCTCCTACGAGCAGTACTTC
TRBJ2-7 TRBV24-1 . few CATSDNHEQYF TGTGCCACCAGTGATAACCACGAGCAGTACTTC
TRBJ1-6 TRBV25-1 TRBD1 once CASSVGTGYNSPLHF TGTGCCAGCAGTGTGGGGACAGGGTATAATTCACCCCTCCACTTT
TRBJ1-4 TRBV6-5 . . CASSLQGYRDEKLFF TGTGCCAGCAGCCTACAGGGTTACCGGGACGAAAAACTGTTTTTT
TRBJ1-6 TRBV18 . . CASSLQGRNSPLHF TGTGCCAGCTCTCTACAAGGGAGGAATTCACCCCTCCACTTT
TRBJ2-7 TRBV27 . . CASSLGTNSITYEQYF TGTGCCAGCAGTTTAGGGACAAATTCCATAACCTACGAGCAGTACTTC
TRBJ1-5 TRBV13 . . CASSLGRGQYSNQPQHF TGTGCCAGCAGCTTAGGCCGGGGGCAGTATAGCAATCAGCCCCAGCATTTT
TRBJ1-1 TRBV5-1 . once CASSTGALNTEAFF TGCGCCAGCAGCACGGGAGCGCTGAACACTGAAGCTTTCTTT
TRBJ2-7 TRBV19 TRBD2 . CASSITSGTSWEQYF TGTGCCAGTAGTATTACTAGCGGGACGTCGTGGGAGCAGTACTTC
TRBJ2-7 TRBV27 . . CASSPLTEGEQYF TGTGCCAGCAGTCCTCTGACAGAGGGGGAGCAGTACTTC
TRBJ1-2 TRBV28 . once CASSLGDRGYTF TGTGCCAGCAGTTTGGGGGATAGGGGCTACACCTTC
TRBJ1-2 TRBV30 . once CAWSSVGLDYGYTF TGTGCCTGGAGTTCAGTCGGGTTGGACTATGGCTACACCTTC